A single sample gave rise to the 13 T cell receptor beta chains below, sequenced in a study of CD8 T cells in ankylosing spondylitis. TCRdb itself ran the 5' RACE reads through MiXCR, one entry per CDR3 protein. The sample has some 150,000 distinct CDR3 sequences; 11% are singletons. The specimen was blood, either unsorted or a sorted T cell fraction (not recorded which). The receptors here all came from a female donor with ankylosing spondylitis or in good health (not recorded which).

This clonotype appeared many times. V is TRBV3-1 and J is TRBJ2-4, with D tentatively TRBD2 (5 bases). Germline loops: CDR1 LGHDT, CDR2 YNNKEL (reference sequence). The V end was cut by 1 base, the J end by 7 bases, with 8 bases between. The CDR3 spans 13 residues. The CDR3 bases are TGTGCCAGCAGCCAAGGGACTCAGAACATTCAGTACTTC. This translates into CASSQGTQNIQYF.

In regard to this clonotype: Possible read error: a much larger clone is one base away. CDR3 sequence reads: CASSYSAGWQEAQYF. For the CDR3, the DNA is TGCGCCAGCAGCTATTCGGCAGGGTGGCAAGAGGCCCAGTACTTC. This rearrangement joins TRBV5-1 to TRBJ2-5, with D tentatively TRBD1 (5 bases). Per germline, CDR1 SGHRS and CDR2 YFSETQ. The CDR3 is 15 residues long.

This clonotype was detected ten times or more. The chain employs TRBV4-1 and TRBJ2-1, with a possible D match to TRBD1 (6 bases). This CDR3 has 13 amino acids. V was clipped by 0 bases and J by 7 bases, with 7 bases between them. Germline V lookup: CDR1 MGHRA, CDR2 YSYEKL. CDR3 residues: CASSQEGGNEQFF. The CDR3 DNA reads TGCGCCAGCAGCCAAGAAGGGGGAAATGAGCAGTTCTTC.

In this sample, this clonotype turned up a few times. The rearrangement joins TRBV11-2 to TRBJ2-2, with 7 bases fitting TRBD2. With 4 bases clipped from V and 3 bases from J, the junction kept 14 bases outside the gene matches. Looked up from germline, CDR1 is SGHAT and CDR2 is FQNNGV. The CDR3 has 18 amino acids. The CDR3 protein is CASSSHGRLAEYTGELFF. For the CDR3, the DNA is TGTGCCAGCAGCTCCCACGGGCGGCTAGCGGAGTACACCGGGGAGCTGTTTTTT.

This clonotype was observed many times. The J gene is TRBJ1-2, the V gene TRBV11-2; no definite D call. This CDR3 is 15 amino acids long. The V and J ends lost 5 bases and 1 base respectively, with 14 bases between them. The V gene's germline CDR1 is SGHAT and CDR2 FQNNGV. CDR3 amino acids: CASSPSAVLNYGYTF. The DNA of the CDR3 is TGTGCCAGCAGCCCATCGGCAGTACTTAACTATGGCTACACCTTC.

This clonotype has ten or more counts. This chain joins TRBV12-3 or TRBV12-4 and TRBJ1-1; no clear D. This CDR3 contains 10 residues. Trimming stripped 9 bases from V and 2 bases from J, with 4 bases between. CDR3 region: CASANTEAFF. The CDR3 bases are TGTGCCAGTGCTAACACTGAAGCTTTCTTT.

Many counts were recorded for this clonotype. The chain links TRBV5-6 to TRBJ2-7; D is undetermined. Germline-derived CDR1 and CDR2 are SGHDT and YYEEEE. V lost 0 bases to trimming and J lost 6 bases, with 7 bases between them. This CDR3 is built from 12 residues. CDR3 DNA sequence: TGTGCCAGCAGCTTGGACCTTCGCGAGCAGTACTTC. Translating it yields CASSLDLREQYF.

This clonotype was seen ten or more times. The rearrangement joins TRBV7-9 to TRBJ2-1, with D tentatively TRBD2 (7 bases). V was shortened by 1 base and J by 10 bases, with 14 bases between the two germline ends. CDR3 length: 14 residues. CDR1 SEHNR and CDR2 FQNEAQ come from the germline V gene (reference sequence). The CDR3: CASSLEGGSREQFF. CDR3 sequence (DNA): TGTGCCAGCAGCTTAGAGGGGGGGAGTCGGGAGCAGTTCTTC.

The rearrangement uses TRBV10-2 and TRBJ2-1, with 9 nucleotides matching TRBD1. Looked up from germline, CDR1 is WSHSY and CDR2 is SAAADI. This CDR3 region has 13 residues. V shed 4 bases and J 9 bases; nucleotides not matched to a gene: 4. CDR3 amino acids: CASSGTGVSEQFF. The CDR3 DNA follows: TGCGCCAGCAGTGGGACAGGGGTCAGTGAGCAGTTCTTC.

This clonotype was seen many times. The rearrangement joins TRBV5-1 to TRBJ1-1; TRBD1 agrees at 9 bases. Germline V CDR1 and CDR2: SGHRS, YFSETQ. V dropped 2 bases and J dropped 5; count of bases not matched to a gene: 4. This CDR3 comprises 14 residues. Here the CDR3 reads CASSFRTGDTEAFF. CDR3 DNA: TGCGCCAGCAGCTTTCGGACAGGGGATACTGAAGCTTTCTTT.

This clonotype was found many times. The chain joins TRBV29-1 to TRBJ1-2, with D perhaps matching TRBD1 (6 bases). The CDR3 extends over 13 amino acids. Germline loops: CDR1 SQVTM, CDR2 ANQGSEA. V shed 2 bases and J shed 7 bases, with 14 bases lying between them. The CDR3 sequence: CSVETDDRLGYTF. The CDR3, as DNA: TGCAGCGTTGAAACCGACGACAGGCTTGGCTACACCTTC.

This clonotype has a count of ten or more. The chain employs TRBV14 and TRBJ2-4, with D tentatively TRBD2 (6 bases). V shed 3 bases and J shed 9 bases, with 12 bases lying between them. The CDR3 is made up of 13 amino acids. The V gene's germline CDR1 is SGHDN and CDR2 FVKESK. The chain's CDR3 is CASSQGPSAIQYF. CDR3 nucleotide sequence: TGTGCCAGCAGCCAGGGACCTAGCGCCATTCAGTACTTC.

Note on this clonotype: A clone one base away is much larger, so this may be a read error. The rearrangement uses TRBV20-1 and TRBJ2-7; D could derive from TRBD1 or TRBD2 (5 bases each). CDR1 is DFQATT and CDR2 is SNEGSKA in the germline V gene (reference sequence). The CDR3 length is 15 residues. The CDR3 reads CSTSPQDEANYEQYF. DNA for the CDR3: TGCAGTACTAGTCCACAGGACGAAGCGAACTACGAGCAGTACTTC.